This T cell receptor (beta chain) was identified in a study of T cell repertoires in cytomegalovirus infection. Study-level information: CMV infection together with matching HLA type was indicated by public TCR beta signatures.

About this clonotype: Antigen: not known.

Study-level results: Clonotypes of TCR beta that were HLA-C-restricted and CMV-specific dominated the ex vivo response.

Per germline, CDR1 DFQATT and CDR2 SNEGSKA (reference sequence). This CDR3 has 14 amino acids. Trimming cost V 2 bases and J 12 bases; bases outside gene matches: 15. TCRdb used MiXCR to reprocess the reads, holding one entry per CDR3 protein. This repertoire shows nearly 700,000 distinct CDR3 sequences, about 30% found once; its top ten account for 18%. The clonotype comes from a human donor in good health (CMV status not recorded). Some clones in this sample may be carry-over from other donors' samples. The chain carries TRBV20-1 and TRBJ2-7, with TRBD1 matching over 8 bases. The sample consisted of cultured PBMCs, taken from culture after CMV antigen stimulation. The chain's CDR3 is CSARPGTGALSSYF. The DNA for the CDR3 is TGCAGTGCTAGACCCGGGACAGGAGCCCTCTCCTCGTACTTC.